These T cell receptor beta chains were read from a single sample in a study of T cell responses to AZD1222 COVID-19 vaccine. Clones were sequenced by immunoSEQ multiplex PCR, and TCRdb holds only the in-frame ones, with some missing. The sample yields over 70,000 clones, 88% seen once. Sequenced material: peripheral blood, taken on day 0 of AZD1222 vaccination. The receptors were sampled from an adult in good health. Both conserved end residues are part of each CDR3. D genes are given only for firm matches. Clone size is stated in some rows and not others, as once, few, many or a class when expanded.

d_gene: NA
j_gene: TRBJ1-5
abundance: NA
v_gene: TRBV4-1
CDR3aa: CASSQDFTRTDNQPQHF
CDR3nt: TGCGCCAGCAGCCAAGATTTCACTCGGACAGACAATCAGCCCCAGCATTTT

d_gene: NA
j_gene: TRBJ2-2
abundance: NA
v_gene: TRBV7-9
CDR3aa: CASITELQTGELFF
CDR3nt: TGTGCCTCCATAACGGAGCTACAAACCGGGGAGCTGTTTTTT

d_gene: NA
j_gene: TRBJ1-4
abundance: NA
v_gene: TRBV6-1
CDR3aa: CASSEATGGNEKLFF
CDR3nt: TGTGCCAGCAGTGAAGCTACGGGAGGGAATGAAAAACTGTTTTTT

d_gene: NA
j_gene: TRBJ2-5
abundance: NA
v_gene: TRBV2
CDR3aa: CASSAYGGETQYF
CDR3nt: TGTGCCAGCAGTGCGTACGGGGGAGAGACCCAGTACTTC

d_gene: NA
j_gene: TRBJ1-4
abundance: NA
v_gene: TRBV18
CDR3aa: CASSPYGGQSDEKLFF
CDR3nt: TGTGCCAGCTCACCATATGGGGGGCAAAGCGATGAAAAACTGTTTTTT

d_gene: TRBD2
j_gene: TRBJ2-5
abundance: NA
v_gene: TRBV19
CDR3aa: CASRASGQETQYF
CDR3nt: TGTGCCAGTAGGGCTAGCGGACAAGAGACCCAGTACTTC

d_gene: NA
j_gene: TRBJ1-2
abundance: few
v_gene: TRBV6-6
CDR3aa: CASIAQSNYGYTF
CDR3nt: TGTGCCAGCATTGCGCAGTCTAACTATGGCTACACCTTC

d_gene: NA
j_gene: TRBJ1-1
abundance: NA
v_gene: TRBV6-6
CDR3aa: CASSYQEPELVNEAFF
CDR3nt: TGTGCCAGCAGTTACCAGGAACCCGAGTTGGTGAATGAAGCTTTCTTT

d_gene: NA
j_gene: TRBJ2-7
abundance: NA
v_gene: TRBV5-5
CDR3aa: CASSPQAKGYEQYF
CDR3nt: TGTGCCAGCAGCCCACAAGCTAAGGGCTACGAGCAGTACTTC

d_gene: NA
j_gene: TRBJ1-2
abundance: NA
v_gene: TRBV30
CDR3aa: CAWSPYGYYGYTF
CDR3nt: TGTGCCTGGAGTCCCTACGGGTACTATGGCTACACCTTC

d_gene: NA
j_gene: TRBJ2-3
abundance: NA
v_gene: TRBV6-2/TRBV6-3
CDR3aa: CASSSQGSTDTQYF
CDR3nt: TGTGCCAGCAGTTCCCAGGGTAGCACAGATACGCAGTATTTT

d_gene: TRBD2
j_gene: TRBJ2-2
abundance: NA
v_gene: TRBV4-3
CDR3aa: CASSHSTSVRGGELFF
CDR3nt: TGCGCCAGCAGCCATTCGACTAGCGTAAGGGGCGGGGAGCTGTTTTTT

d_gene: NA
j_gene: TRBJ1-1
abundance: NA
v_gene: TRBV30
CDR3aa: CAWSVTRRVEAEAFF
CDR3nt: TGTGCCTGGAGTGTAACCAGGCGGGTGGAGGCTGAAGCTTTCTTT

d_gene: NA
j_gene: TRBJ2-3
abundance: NA
v_gene: TRBV5-5
CDR3aa: CASSLDRGTDTQYF
CDR3nt: TGTGCCAGCAGCTTGGACAGGGGCACAGATACGCAGTATTTT

d_gene: TRBD1
j_gene: TRBJ2-1
abundance: once
v_gene: TRBV28
CDR3aa: CASSLSRTGYLEQFF
CDR3nt: TGTGCCAGCAGTCTCTCGCGGACAGGGTACCTTGAGCAGTTCTTC

d_gene: TRBD2
j_gene: TRBJ2-1
abundance: NA
v_gene: TRBV9
CDR3aa: CASSVSGSESYNEQFF
CDR3nt: TGTGCCAGCAGCGTAAGCGGGAGTGAATCCTACAATGAGCAGTTCTTC

d_gene: NA
j_gene: TRBJ2-7
abundance: NA
v_gene: TRBV28
CDR3aa: CASSSAGSADEQYF
CDR3nt: TGTGCCAGCAGTTCTGCGGGCTCAGCCGACGAGCAGTACTTC

d_gene: NA
j_gene: TRBJ1-1
abundance: NA
v_gene: TRBV7-8
CDR3aa: CASSLVSSGFLNTEAFF
CDR3nt: TGTGCCAGCAGCTTAGTCTCCTCTGGTTTCTTGAACACTGAAGCTTTCTTT

d_gene: TRBD2
j_gene: TRBJ2-2
abundance: NA
v_gene: TRBV7-3
CDR3aa: CASSLNAGVGELFF
CDR3nt: TGTGCCAGCAGCTTAAATGCGGGAGTAGGGGAGCTGTTTTTT

d_gene: NA
j_gene: TRBJ1-5
abundance: NA
v_gene: TRBV7-9
CDR3aa: CASSPGVGGPVQPQHF
CDR3nt: TGTGCCAGCAGCCCAGGGGTCGGGGGACCGGTTCAGCCCCAGCATTTT

d_gene: NA
j_gene: TRBJ2-3
abundance: NA
v_gene: TRBV7-3
CDR3aa: CASSLPGDWDTQYF
CDR3nt: TGTGCCAGCAGCTTACCAGGGGATTGGGATACGCAGTATTTT

d_gene: NA
j_gene: TRBJ1-1
abundance: NA
v_gene: TRBV7-9
CDR3aa: CASSAGPEAFF
CDR3nt: TGTGCCAGCAGCGCCGGGCCTGAAGCTTTCTTT

d_gene: TRBD1
j_gene: TRBJ1-2
abundance: NA
v_gene: TRBV28
CDR3aa: CASSGTGVVYGYTF
CDR3nt: TGTGCCAGCAGTGGGACAGGGGTGGTTTATGGCTACACCTTC

d_gene: TRBD2
j_gene: TRBJ2-1
abundance: once
v_gene: TRBV6-5
CDR3aa: CASRRDLAGGNEQFF
CDR3nt: TGTGCCAGCAGGCGGGACTTAGCGGGGGGGAATGAGCAGTTCTTC

d_gene: NA
j_gene: TRBJ1-3
abundance: NA
v_gene: TRBV3-1/TRBV3-2
CDR3aa: CASSQGVSGNTIYF
CDR3nt: TGTGCCAGCAGCCAAGGGGTCTCTGGAAACACCATATATTTT

d_gene: TRBD2
j_gene: TRBJ2-3
abundance: NA
v_gene: TRBV5-1
CDR3aa: CASSFGPTSGATDTQYF
CDR3nt: TGCGCCAGCAGCTTTGGCCCGACTAGCGGAGCTACAGATACGCAGTATTTT

d_gene: NA
j_gene: TRBJ2-3
abundance: once
v_gene: TRBV19
CDR3aa: CASSLEGVTSTDTQYF
CDR3nt: TGTGCCAGTAGCCTAGAGGGGGTGACCAGCACAGATACGCAGTATTTT

d_gene: NA
j_gene: TRBJ1-3
abundance: NA
v_gene: TRBV5-6
CDR3aa: CASSSGNTIYF
CDR3nt: TGTGCCAGCAGCTCTGGAAACACCATATATTTT

d_gene: NA
j_gene: TRBJ1-5
abundance: NA
v_gene: TRBV5-1
CDR3aa: CASSLVPTGGNQPQHF
CDR3nt: TGCGCCAGCAGCTTGGTTCCGACAGGCGGCAATCAGCCCCAGCATTTT

d_gene: NA
j_gene: TRBJ2-3
abundance: NA
v_gene: TRBV6-5
CDR3aa: CASSISNPDTDTQYF
CDR3nt: TGTGCCAGCAGTATATCCAACCCCGATACAGATACGCAGTATTTT

d_gene: NA
j_gene: TRBJ2-5
abundance: NA
v_gene: TRBV3-1/TRBV3-2
CDR3aa: CASSLLVTSGEQETQYF
CDR3nt: TGTGCCAGCAGCCTCCTTGTTACTTCGGGGGAGCAAGAGACCCAGTACTTC

d_gene: TRBD1
j_gene: TRBJ1-1
abundance: few
v_gene: TRBV12-3/TRBV12-4
CDR3aa: CASSSQGDTEAFF
CDR3nt: TGTGCCAGCAGTTCACAGGGGGACACTGAAGCTTTCTTT

d_gene: NA
j_gene: TRBJ2-1
abundance: NA
v_gene: TRBV18
CDR3aa: CASSPAAYNEQFF
CDR3nt: TGTGCCAGCTCACCGGCAGCCTACAATGAGCAGTTCTTC

d_gene: NA
j_gene: TRBJ2-7
abundance: NA
v_gene: TRBV6-5
CDR3aa: CASRTGPQLGEQYF
CDR3nt: TGTGCCAGCAGAACCGGGCCCCAATTGGGCGAGCAGTACTTC

d_gene: TRBD1
j_gene: TRBJ1-5
abundance: NA
v_gene: TRBV28
CDR3aa: CASSLNLPGQGGNQPQHF
CDR3nt: TGTGCCAGCAGTTTAAACCTACCGGGACAGGGAGGCAATCAGCCCCAGCATTTT

d_gene: NA
j_gene: TRBJ1-1
abundance: NA
v_gene: TRBV6-6
CDR3aa: CASSYGATGPNTEAFF
CDR3nt: TGTGCCAGCAGTTACGGGGCGACAGGCCCGAACACTGAAGCTTTCTTT

d_gene: TRBD1
j_gene: TRBJ1-2
abundance: NA
v_gene: TRBV5-1
CDR3aa: CASSLLGQGGYGYTF
CDR3nt: TGCGCCAGCAGCTTGTTGGGACAGGGAGGCTATGGCTACACCTTC

d_gene: TRBD2
j_gene: TRBJ2-3
abundance: NA
v_gene: TRBV4-2
CDR3aa: CASSQVLAADTDTQYF
CDR3nt: TGTGCCAGCAGCCAAGTACTAGCGGCTGACACAGATACGCAGTATTTT

d_gene: NA
j_gene: TRBJ1-4
abundance: NA
v_gene: TRBV18
CDR3aa: CASSSGSPGEKLFF
CDR3nt: TGTGCCAGCTCGTCCGGATCGCCAGGTGAAAAACTGTTTTTT

d_gene: NA
j_gene: TRBJ2-7
abundance: NA
v_gene: TRBV9
CDR3aa: CASSVGDSQSYEQYF
CDR3nt: TGTGCCAGCAGCGTAGGGGACTCCCAATCCTACGAGCAGTACTTC

d_gene: TRBD1
j_gene: TRBJ1-1
abundance: NA
v_gene: TRBV5-5
CDR3aa: CASSPPGQGLNTEAFF
CDR3nt: TGTGCCAGCAGCCCCCCGGGACAGGGCTTGAACACTGAAGCTTTCTTT

d_gene: NA
j_gene: TRBJ1-1
abundance: NA
v_gene: TRBV12-3/TRBV12-4
CDR3aa: CASSRTDNTEAFF
CDR3nt: TGTGCCAGCAGCCGGACGGACAACACTGAAGCTTTCTTT

d_gene: NA
j_gene: TRBJ1-5
abundance: NA
v_gene: TRBV5-8
CDR3aa: CASSVGKVEGQPQHF
CDR3nt: TGTGCCAGCAGCGTGGGAAAGGTCGAGGGTCAGCCCCAGCATTTT

d_gene: NA
j_gene: TRBJ1-4
abundance: NA
v_gene: TRBV7-8
CDR3aa: CASSLDAGGREKLFF
CDR3nt: TGTGCCAGCAGCTTAGATGCCGGGGGCAGGGAAAAACTGTTTTTT

d_gene: NA
j_gene: TRBJ1-5
abundance: few
v_gene: TRBV18
CDR3aa: CASSAGDNQPQHF
CDR3nt: TGTGCCAGCTCGGCGGGGGATAATCAGCCCCAGCATTTT

d_gene: TRBD1
j_gene: TRBJ1-5
abundance: NA
v_gene: TRBV18
CDR3aa: CASSPTGASNQPQHF
CDR3nt: TGTGCCAGCTCACCGACAGGGGCAAGCAATCAGCCCCAGCATTTT

d_gene: TRBD1
j_gene: TRBJ2-7
abundance: NA
v_gene: TRBV30
CDR3aa: CAWSSSPGTDRDRF
CDR3nt: TGTGCCTGGAGTTCCTCTCCCGGGACAGACCGGGACCGATTC

d_gene: NA
j_gene: TRBJ1-1
abundance: NA
v_gene: TRBV6-5
CDR3aa: CASRDTALNTEAFF
CDR3nt: TGTGCCAGTAGAGATACAGCTCTGAACACTGAAGCTTTCTTT

d_gene: NA
j_gene: TRBJ2-3
abundance: NA
v_gene: TRBV19
CDR3aa: CASSIRTASTDTQYF
CDR3nt: TGTGCCAGTAGTATCCGGACAGCTAGCACAGATACGCAGTATTTT

d_gene: TRBD2
j_gene: TRBJ2-1
abundance: NA
v_gene: TRBV6-2/TRBV6-3
CDR3aa: CASSFGTSGLEQFF
CDR3nt: TGTGCCAGCAGTTTTGGGACTAGCGGACTGGAGCAGTTCTTC

d_gene: NA
j_gene: TRBJ2-1
abundance: NA
v_gene: TRBV7-9
CDR3aa: CASSGRKGGSYNEQFF
CDR3nt: TGTGCCAGCAGCGGACGAAAGGGTGGCTCCTACAATGAGCAGTTCTTC

d_gene: TRBD1
j_gene: TRBJ1-2
abundance: NA
v_gene: TRBV14
CDR3aa: CASSLGTGNGYTF
CDR3nt: TGTGCCAGCAGCCTTGGGACAGGAAATGGCTACACCTTC

d_gene: TRBD1
j_gene: TRBJ1-1
abundance: NA
v_gene: TRBV3-1/TRBV3-2
CDR3aa: CASRARDRYTEAFF
CDR3nt: TGTGCCAGCAGGGCTCGGGACAGATACACTGAAGCTTTCTTT